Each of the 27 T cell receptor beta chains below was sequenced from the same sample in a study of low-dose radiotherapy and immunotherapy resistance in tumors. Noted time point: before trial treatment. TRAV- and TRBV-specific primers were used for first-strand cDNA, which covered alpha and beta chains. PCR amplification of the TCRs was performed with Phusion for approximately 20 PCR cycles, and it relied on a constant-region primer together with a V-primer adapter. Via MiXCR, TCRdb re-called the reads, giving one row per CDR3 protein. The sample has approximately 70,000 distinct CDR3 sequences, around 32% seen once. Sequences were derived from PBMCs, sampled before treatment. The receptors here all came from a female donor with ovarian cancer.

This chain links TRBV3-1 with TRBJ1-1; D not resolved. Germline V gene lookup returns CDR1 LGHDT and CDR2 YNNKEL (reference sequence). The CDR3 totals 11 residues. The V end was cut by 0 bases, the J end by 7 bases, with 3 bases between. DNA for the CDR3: TGTGCCAGCAGCCAAGAGCTTGAAGCTTTCTTT. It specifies CASSQELEAFF. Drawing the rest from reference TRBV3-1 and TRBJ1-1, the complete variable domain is DTAVSQTPKYLVTQMGNDKSIKCEQNLGHDTMYWYKQDSKKFLKIMFSYNNKELIINETVPNRFSPKSPDKAHLNLHINSLELGDSAVYFCASSQELEAFFGQGTRLTVV.

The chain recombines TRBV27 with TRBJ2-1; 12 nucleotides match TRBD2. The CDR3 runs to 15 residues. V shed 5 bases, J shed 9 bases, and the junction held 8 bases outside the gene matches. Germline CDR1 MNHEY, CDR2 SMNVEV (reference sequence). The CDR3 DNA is TGTGCCAGCAGTCTAACGACTAGCGGGAGTGGTGAGCAGTTCTTC. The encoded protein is CASSLTTSGSGEQFF.

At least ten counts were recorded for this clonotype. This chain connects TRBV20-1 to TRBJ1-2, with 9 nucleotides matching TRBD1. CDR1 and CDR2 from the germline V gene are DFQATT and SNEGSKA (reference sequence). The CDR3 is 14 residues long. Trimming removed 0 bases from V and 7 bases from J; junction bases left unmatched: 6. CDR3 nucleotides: TGCAGTGCTAGAGATGGGGACAGGGTCCTTGGCTACACCTTC. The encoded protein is CSARDGDRVLGYTF.

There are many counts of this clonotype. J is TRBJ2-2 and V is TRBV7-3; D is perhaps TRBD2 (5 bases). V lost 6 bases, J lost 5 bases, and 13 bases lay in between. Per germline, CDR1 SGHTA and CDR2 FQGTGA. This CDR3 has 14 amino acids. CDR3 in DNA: TGTGCCAGCAGTCGGCCAGGAGGAACCGGGGAGCTGTTTTTT. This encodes CASSRPGGTGELFF. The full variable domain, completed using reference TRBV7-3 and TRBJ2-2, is GAGVSQTPSNKVTEKGKYVELRCDPISGHTALYWYRQSLGQGPEFLIYFQGTGAADDSGLPNDRFFAVRPEGSVSTLKIQRTERGDSAVYLCASSRPGGTGELFFGEGSRLTVL.

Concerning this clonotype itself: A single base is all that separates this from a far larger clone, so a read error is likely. CDR3 loop: CASSLDSGTSGTTDTQYF. In nucleotides, the CDR3 is TGTGCCAGCAGCTTGGATAGCGGGACTAGCGGGACCACAGATACGCAGTATTTT. V is TRBV13 and J is TRBJ2-3; 13 nucleotides align to TRBD2. The CDR3 consists of 18 residues. With 3 bases clipped from V and 2 bases from J, the junction kept 8 bases outside the gene matches. The germline gives CDR1 PRHDT, CDR2 FYEKMQ (reference sequence).

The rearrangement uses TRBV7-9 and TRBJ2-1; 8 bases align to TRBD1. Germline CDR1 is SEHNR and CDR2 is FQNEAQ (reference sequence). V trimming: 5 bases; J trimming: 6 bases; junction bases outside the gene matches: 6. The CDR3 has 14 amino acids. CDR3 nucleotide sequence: TGTGCCAGCAGCCCGCACGGGACAGGCAATGAGCAGTTCTTC. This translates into CASSPHGTGNEQFF.

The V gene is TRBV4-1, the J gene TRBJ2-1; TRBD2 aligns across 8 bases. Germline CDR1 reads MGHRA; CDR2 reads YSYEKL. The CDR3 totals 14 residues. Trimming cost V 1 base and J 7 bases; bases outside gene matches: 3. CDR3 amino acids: CASSQVSSGNEQFF. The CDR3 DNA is TGCGCCAGCAGCCAAGTGTCTAGCGGGAATGAGCAGTTCTTC.

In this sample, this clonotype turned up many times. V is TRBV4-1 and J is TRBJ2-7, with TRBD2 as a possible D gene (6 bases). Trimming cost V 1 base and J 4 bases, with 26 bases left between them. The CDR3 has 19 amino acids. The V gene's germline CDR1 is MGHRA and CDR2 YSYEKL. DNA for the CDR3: TGCGCCAGCAGCCAAGTTTCCGGTAGCGGCTCCGTTGCTGGGTACGAGCAGTACTTC. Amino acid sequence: CASSQVSGSGSVAGYEQYF.

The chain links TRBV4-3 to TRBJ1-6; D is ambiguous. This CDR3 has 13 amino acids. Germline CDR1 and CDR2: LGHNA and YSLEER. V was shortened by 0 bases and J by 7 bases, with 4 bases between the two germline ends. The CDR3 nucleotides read TGCGCCAGCAGCCAAGAGCTGAATTCACCCCTCCACTTT. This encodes CASSQELNSPLHF.

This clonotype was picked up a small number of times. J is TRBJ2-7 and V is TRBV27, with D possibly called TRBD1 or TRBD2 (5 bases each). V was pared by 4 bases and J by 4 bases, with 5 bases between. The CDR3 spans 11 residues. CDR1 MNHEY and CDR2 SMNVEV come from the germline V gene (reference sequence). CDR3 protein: CASSWGYEQYF. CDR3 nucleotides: TGTGCCAGCAGTTGGGGGTACGAGCAGTACTTC.

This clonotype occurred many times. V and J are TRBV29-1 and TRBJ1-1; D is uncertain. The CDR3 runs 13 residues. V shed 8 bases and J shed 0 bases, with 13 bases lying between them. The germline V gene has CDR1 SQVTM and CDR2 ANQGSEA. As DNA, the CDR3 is TGCAGCACCTTGACCCCAATGAACACTGAAGCTTTCTTT. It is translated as CSTLTPMNTEAFF.

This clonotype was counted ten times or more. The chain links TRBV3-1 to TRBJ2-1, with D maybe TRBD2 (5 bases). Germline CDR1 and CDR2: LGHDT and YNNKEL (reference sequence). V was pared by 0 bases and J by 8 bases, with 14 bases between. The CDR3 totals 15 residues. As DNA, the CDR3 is TGTGCCAGCAGCCAAGATGGAACTAGGGTCGATGAGCAGTTCTTC. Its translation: CASSQDGTRVDEQFF.

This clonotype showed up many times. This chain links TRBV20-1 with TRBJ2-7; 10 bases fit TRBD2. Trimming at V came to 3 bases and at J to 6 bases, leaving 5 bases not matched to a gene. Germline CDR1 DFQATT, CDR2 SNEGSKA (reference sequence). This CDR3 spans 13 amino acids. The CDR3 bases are TGCAGTGCTAGTACTAGCGGGACTGGCGAGCAGTACTTC. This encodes CSASTSGTGEQYF.

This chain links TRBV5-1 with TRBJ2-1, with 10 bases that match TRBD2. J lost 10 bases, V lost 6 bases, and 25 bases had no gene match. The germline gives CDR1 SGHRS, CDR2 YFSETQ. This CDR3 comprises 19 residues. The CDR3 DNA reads TGCGCCAGCACCAACCTTATTACCGCCGTAGCTAGCGGGAGTGGGGAGCAGTTCTTC. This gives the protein CASTNLITAVASGSGEQFF.

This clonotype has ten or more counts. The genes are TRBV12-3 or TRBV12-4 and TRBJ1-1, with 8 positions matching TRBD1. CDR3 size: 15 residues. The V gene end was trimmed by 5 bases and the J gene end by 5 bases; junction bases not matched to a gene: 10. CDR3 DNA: TGTGCCAGCAGTAGACCCACAGGGGGTAGGACTGAAGCTTTCTTT. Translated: CASSRPTGGRTEAFF.

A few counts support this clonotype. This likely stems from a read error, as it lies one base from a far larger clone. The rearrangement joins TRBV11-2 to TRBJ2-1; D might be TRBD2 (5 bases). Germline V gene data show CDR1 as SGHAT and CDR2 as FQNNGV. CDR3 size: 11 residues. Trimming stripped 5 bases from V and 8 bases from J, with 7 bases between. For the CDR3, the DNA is TGTGCCAGCAGCCGGGGAGATGAGCAGTTCTTC. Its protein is CASSRGDEQFF.

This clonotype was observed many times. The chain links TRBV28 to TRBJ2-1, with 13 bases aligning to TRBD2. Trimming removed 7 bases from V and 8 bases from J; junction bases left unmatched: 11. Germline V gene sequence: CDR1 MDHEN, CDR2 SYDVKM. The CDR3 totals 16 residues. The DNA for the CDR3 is TGTGCCAGCAAAAAATCCGGGACTAGCGGGAATCATGAGCAGTTCTTC. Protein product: CASKKSGTSGNHEQFF. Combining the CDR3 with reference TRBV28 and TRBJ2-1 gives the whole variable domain DVKVTQSSRYLVKRTGEKVFLECVQDMDHENMFWYRQDPGLGLRLIYFSYDVKMKEKGDIPEGYSVSREKKERFSLILESASTNQTSMYLCASKKSGTSGNHEQFFGPGTRLTVL.

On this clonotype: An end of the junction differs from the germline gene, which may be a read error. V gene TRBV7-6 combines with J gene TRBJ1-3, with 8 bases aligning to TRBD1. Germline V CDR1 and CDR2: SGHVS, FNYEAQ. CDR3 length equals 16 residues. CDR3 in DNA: TGTGCCAGCAGCCCCCGAACAGGGGGGGCTGGAAACACCATATACTTT. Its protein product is CASSPRTGGAGNTIYF.

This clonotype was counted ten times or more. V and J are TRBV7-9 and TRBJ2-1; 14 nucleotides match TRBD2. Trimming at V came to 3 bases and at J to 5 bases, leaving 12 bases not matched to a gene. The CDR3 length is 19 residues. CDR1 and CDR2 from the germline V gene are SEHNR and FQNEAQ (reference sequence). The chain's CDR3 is CASSLMGLAGEKWDNEQFF. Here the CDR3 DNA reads TGTGCCAGCAGCTTGATGGGACTAGCGGGAGAGAAGTGGGACAATGAGCAGTTCTTC. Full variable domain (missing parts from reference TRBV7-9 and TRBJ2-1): DTGVSQNPRHKITKRGQNVTFRCDPISEHNRLYWYRQTLGQGPEFLTYFQNEAQLEKSRLLSDRFSAERPKGSFSTLEIQRTEQGDSAMYLCASSLMGLAGEKWDNEQFFGPGTRLTVL.

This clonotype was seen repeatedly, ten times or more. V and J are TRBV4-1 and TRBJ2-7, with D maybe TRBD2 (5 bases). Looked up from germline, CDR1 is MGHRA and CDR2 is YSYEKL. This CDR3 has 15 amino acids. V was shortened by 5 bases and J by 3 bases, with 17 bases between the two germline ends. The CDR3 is CASSSRTRTGYEQYF. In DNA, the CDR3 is TGCGCCAGCAGCTCCCGGACTCGAACGGGCTACGAGCAGTACTTC.

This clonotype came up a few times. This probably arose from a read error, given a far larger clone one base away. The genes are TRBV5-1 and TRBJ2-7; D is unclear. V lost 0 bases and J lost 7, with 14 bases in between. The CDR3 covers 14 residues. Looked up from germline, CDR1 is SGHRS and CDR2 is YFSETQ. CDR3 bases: TGCGCCAGCAGCTTGGCCCAGACCTACAATGAGCAGTACTTC. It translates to CASSLAQTYNEQYF.

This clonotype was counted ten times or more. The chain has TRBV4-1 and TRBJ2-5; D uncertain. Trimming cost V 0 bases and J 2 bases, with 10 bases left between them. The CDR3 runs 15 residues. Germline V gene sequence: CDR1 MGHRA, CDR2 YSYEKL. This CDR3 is CASSQDGTLQETQYF. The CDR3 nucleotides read TGCGCCAGCAGCCAAGATGGAACTTTGCAAGAGACCCAGTACTTC.

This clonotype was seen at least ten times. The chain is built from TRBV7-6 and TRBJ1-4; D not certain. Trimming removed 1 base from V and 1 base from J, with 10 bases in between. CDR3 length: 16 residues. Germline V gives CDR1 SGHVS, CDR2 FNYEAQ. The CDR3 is CASSLVQGLTNEKLFF. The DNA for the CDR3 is TGTGCCAGCAGCTTAGTGCAAGGTTTAACTAATGAAAAACTGTTTTTT. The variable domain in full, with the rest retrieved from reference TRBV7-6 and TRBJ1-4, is GAGVSQSPRYKVTKRGQDVALRCDPISGHVSLYWYRQALGQGPEFLTYFNYEAQQDKSGLPNDRFSAERPEGSISTLTIQRTEQRDSAMYRCASSLVQGLTNEKLFFGSGTQLSVL.

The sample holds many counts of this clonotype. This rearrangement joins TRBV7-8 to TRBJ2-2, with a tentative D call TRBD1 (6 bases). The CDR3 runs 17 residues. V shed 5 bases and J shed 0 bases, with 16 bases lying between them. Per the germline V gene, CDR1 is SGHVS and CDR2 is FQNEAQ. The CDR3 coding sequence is TGTGCCAGCAGCACGGATCAACAGGGAGCGAACACCGGGGAGCTGTTTTTT. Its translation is CASSTDQQGANTGELFF.

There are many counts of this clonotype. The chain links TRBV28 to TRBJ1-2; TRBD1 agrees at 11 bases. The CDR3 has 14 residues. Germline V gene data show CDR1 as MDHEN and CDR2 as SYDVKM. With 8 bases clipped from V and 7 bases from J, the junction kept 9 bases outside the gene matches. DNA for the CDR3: TGTGCCAGCGGGGACAGGGGGTACTTTTTTGGCTACACCTTC. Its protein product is CASGDRGYFFGYTF.

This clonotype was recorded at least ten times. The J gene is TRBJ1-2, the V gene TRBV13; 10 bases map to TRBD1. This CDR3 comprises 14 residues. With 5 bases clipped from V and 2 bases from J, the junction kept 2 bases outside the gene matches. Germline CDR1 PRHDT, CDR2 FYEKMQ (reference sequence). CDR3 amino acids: CASSRGQGNYGYTF. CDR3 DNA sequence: TGTGCCAGCAGCAGGGGACAGGGGAACTATGGCTACACCTTC.

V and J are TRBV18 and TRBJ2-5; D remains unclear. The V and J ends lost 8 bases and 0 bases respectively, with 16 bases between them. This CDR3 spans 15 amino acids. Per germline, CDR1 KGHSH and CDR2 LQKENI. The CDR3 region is CASADPGEYQETQYF. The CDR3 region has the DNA TGTGCCAGCGCGGATCCGGGCGAGTACCAAGAGACCCAGTACTTC.